Each of the 3 T cell receptor beta chains below was sequenced from the same sample in a study of blood T cell repertoires in COVID-19. Sequencing was performed with immunoSEQ multiplex PCR; in TCRdb, only in-frame clones are kept and a portion is missing. The repertoire holds 150,000 to 200,000 clones, with 90% as singletons. Input material: peripheral blood. The receptors here all came from a man aged 45 to 65 with acute or convalescent COVID-19.

V gene TRBV3-1 (or the pseudogene TRBV3-2) combines with J gene TRBJ1-1; tentative D call: TRBD1 (5 bases). V was shortened by 0 bases and J by 11 bases, with 16 bases between the two germline ends. Germline-derived CDR1 and CDR2 are LGHDT and YNNKEL (reference sequence). This CDR3 is built from 14 residues. The CDR3 spells CASSQDLTGIWAFF. The CDR3 nucleotides read TGTGCCAGCAGCCAAGACCTCACAGGCATTTGGGCTTTCTTT.

The CDR3, as DNA: TGTGCCAGCTCACCCCGTTGGACTAGCGGGGGAGGAAATGAGCAGTTCTTC. As protein: CASSPRWTSGGGNEQFF. The gene calls are TRBV18 and TRBJ2-1, with TRBD2 matching over 13 bases. The CDR3 is made up of 17 amino acids. The trim removed 3 bases at V and 7 bases at J, leaving 9 bases unmatched. Germline lookup yields CDR1 KGHSH and CDR2 LQKENI.

This rearrangement joins TRBV15 to TRBJ2-4; 13 bases agree with TRBD2. CDR3 size: 15 residues. CDR1 is LNHNV, CDR2 YYDKDF, per germline (reference sequence). Trimming took 1 base from V and 8 from J; bases not matched to a gene: 2. CDR3 sequence: CATSRGTSGSDIQYF. The CDR3 region has the DNA TGTGCCACCAGCAGAGGGACTAGCGGGAGTGACATTCAGTACTTC.